This note documents a single T cell receptor (beta chain) sequence. Its antigen remains undetermined. Base-call qualities are not available, and no considerably larger clone is one nucleotide away. From V the trimming removes 8 bases and from J it removes 2 bases, while the gene matches leave 5 bases of the junction unaccounted for. For CDR1 and CDR2, the germline V gene lists MNHEY and SVGAGI. Including the terminal cysteine and phenylalanine, the CDR3 comprises 14 residues. Only the CDR3 part of the read is kept: 42 bases, read in frame from the first base. Collaborating institutions collected whole blood in K2EDTA tubes following their own protocols. Collaborator samples were shipped for TCRbeta analysis as frozen whole blood, isolated PBMCs, or DNA extracted from either sample type. The sample comes from a study of blood T cell repertoires in COVID-19 (dated by TCRdb to 2019 to 2021). About the investigation overall: Samples from collaborators originated in the United States, Italy and Spain and spanned both the acute and convalescent phases of COVID-19. A de-identified subject ID, COVID-19 status, age in years and sex were almost always included in the sample metadata. The repertoires were released in a freely available public database meant as a resource for research on the immune response to SARS-CoV-2. The prospective study material was composed of cDNA or gDNA derived from T cells, B-cell-depleted T cells, or PBMCs. The dataset comprised deeply sampled blood TCRbeta repertoires from subjects exposed to, actively infected with, or recovered from COVID-19. Where available, HLA class I and class II types were taken from metadata supplied by the sample provider and were not determined by assay-based typing. Samples were obtained from the ongoing ImmuneRACE study (first 160 participants) and from roughly 1,300 subjects provided by 6 global collaborators. Broader findings and caveats from the paper: The amount of clinical and demographic metadata varied by source and participant and was provided uncurated.

The immunoSEQ Assay, a bias-controlled multiplex PCR, was used to amplify TCRbeta CDR3 regions from genomic DNA. As for the authors' bioinformatics: Nucleated cell counts per sample were estimated from amplification of reference gene primers within the assay. Sequence reads were collapsed and filtered to measure the absolute abundance of every unique TCRbeta CDR3 rearrangement. For each sample, productive Simpson clonality was calculated by taking the square root of Simpson's diversity index across productive rearrangements. The clones in this table, taken by TCRdb from immuneACCESS, are in-frame only. Not every clone is retained; where verified, under half of the shortfall comes from an unresolved V gene, and the cause of the rest is unknown. That table is the source of V, J and clone size, and D and trimming were worked out from the DNA. In this sample the table shows about 250,000 clones, around four fifths of which occur a single time. Around 6.4% of the sample lies in the top ten.

Here the chain combines TRBV6-5 and TRBJ2-1; 8 central nucleotides agree with TRBD2. The clonotype was recovered from a woman in her sixties with active or convalescent COVID-19. What was sequenced was peripheral blood. The CDR3 is CASAPGGAYNEQFF. The sequence in DNA is TGTGCCAGCGCCCCCGGGGGGGCCTACAATGAGCAGTTCTTC.